A single T cell receptor beta chain is shown here with its context. The sample originates from a study of blood T cell repertoires in COVID-19. Overall study: Samples taken during acute and convalescent COVID-19 were collected in the United States, Italy and Spain. The analysed material was cDNA or gDNA that came from T cells, B-cell-depleted T cells, or PBMCs.

The trim removed 1 base at V and 4 bases at J, leaving 2 bases unmatched. Germline V gene sequence: CDR1 SGHVS, CDR2 FNYEAQ. The CDR3 has 16 amino acids. Study processing details: Cell counts per sample came from amplifying reference gene primers. Sequenced by immunoSEQ multiplex PCR; TCRdb stores in-frame clones only, minus some. The V and J calls and clone size were taken over from that table, and D and trimming were inferred from the DNA. The table lists about 80,000 clones, 75% to 90% of them singletons. The chain links TRBV7-6 to TRBJ1-6; 9 nucleotides align to TRBD1. The sequence came from a human donor in a cohort sampled during active COVID-19. The sample was peripheral blood. For the CDR3, the DNA is TGTGCCAGCAGCTTAGTAGGGACAGGGTATAATTCACCCCTCCACTTT. It translates to CASSLVGTGYNSPLHF.